This TCR beta chain came from a study of PD-L1 blockade in urothelial cancer. Study-wide context: About 90% of the roughly 29 patients were men whose urothelial cancer was bladder-origin. Blood was subjected to analysis at 3 weeks (second dose) and 6 weeks following treatment start. Across blood samples, T cells had a median count of about 140,000.

There are 15 residues in the CDR3. The J segment lost 12 bases and the V segment lost 0 bases, leaving 11 bases of the junction unmatched. The germline V gene has CDR1 SGHRS and CDR2 YFSETQ. TCRdb's table, derived via immunoSEQ multiplex PCR, lists solely in-frame clones and lacks some. The repertoire holds around 100,000 clones, roughly 88% seen once, with roughly 2.2% in the top ten. Sequencing used PBMCs, obtained around atezolizumab (anti-PD-L1) treatment. This chain links TRBV5-1 with TRBJ2-1; 8 bases are a match to TRBD2. The sequence was collected from a man aged 50 to 60 with urothelial cancer. The CDR3 spells CASSLGTVGLAVQFF. CDR3 coding DNA: TGCGCCAGCAGCTTGGGTACGGTAGGACTAGCTGTGCAGTTCTTC.